The 32 T cell receptor beta chains presented below share a single source sample, sequenced in a study of blood T cell repertoires in COVID-19. This table comes from immunoSEQ multiplex PCR, and its TCRdb copy is limited to in-frame clones, with some not included. Found here are about 55,000 clones, about nine tenths of them singletons; the top ten hold under 3.5%. Sequenced input: peripheral blood. These TCRs come from an elderly man with acute or convalescent COVID-19.

The rearrangement links TRBV3-1 (or the pseudogene TRBV3-2) to TRBJ2-5, with 8 nucleotides matching TRBD2. The CDR3 has 15 residues. After removal of 8 bases from V and 4 bases from J, the junction contained 12 bases not matched to a gene. Germline values: CDR1 LGHDT, CDR2 YNNKEL (reference sequence). This chain's CDR3 is CASAPQGLAGETQYF. In DNA form, the CDR3 reads TGTGCCAGCGCCCCACAAGGACTAGCCGGAGAGACCCAGTACTTC.

The chain links TRBV9 to TRBJ2-3; D possibly corresponds to TRBD2 (6 bases). This CDR3 is built from 16 residues. V lost 0 bases to trimming and J lost 0 bases, with 11 bases between them. Germline CDR1 SGDLS, CDR2 YYNGEE. CDR3 in DNA: TGTGCCAGCAGCGTAGCGGAGGGCTTTAGCACAGATACGCAGTATTTT. This translates into CASSVAEGFSTDTQYF.

This chain joins TRBV5-1 and TRBJ2-6; TRBD1 agrees at 9 bases. Germline values: CDR1 SGHRS, CDR2 YFSETQ. Losses at the gene ends were 4 bases for V and 0 bases for J; bases not matched to a gene: 11. CDR3 length equals 19 residues. CDR3 sequence: CASSPGGTGLHSGANVLTF. CDR3 DNA: TGCGCCAGCAGCCCTGGGGGGACAGGGCTACACTCTGGGGCCAACGTCCTGACTTTC.

This clone was observed a single time. CDR3 in amino acids: CARLRQGDQPQHF. The DNA for the CDR3 is TGTGCCAGGCTTCGACAGGGTGATCAGCCCCAGCATTTT. The chain combines TRBV6-9 with TRBJ1-5; 7 nucleotides agree with TRBD1. V lost 9 bases and J lost 5; bases outside the gene matches: 7. The V gene's germline CDR1 is MNHGY and CDR2 SVAAGI. The CDR3 has 13 residues.

V gene TRBV24-1 combines with J gene TRBJ2-3; D perhaps matches TRBD2 (6 bases). Between the trimmed V and J ends, which lost 3 bases and 0 bases, there was a span of 6 bases. CDR1 and CDR2 (germline): KGHDR, SFDVKD. The CDR3 is made up of 14 amino acids. In nucleotides, the CDR3 is TGTGCCACCAGTGATGGGGGGAGCACAGATACGCAGTATTTT. Its translation is CATSDGGSTDTQYF.

V gene TRBV4-1 combines with J gene TRBJ2-1; no definite D call. The V end lost 1 base, the J end lost 10 bases, and 11 bases lay between the germline ends. Germline CDR1 and CDR2: MGHRA and YSYEKL. The length of the CDR3 is 13 residues. CDR3 amino acids: CASSQGGDREQFF. The CDR3, as DNA: TGCGCCAGCAGCCAAGGCGGCGATCGCGAGCAGTTCTTC.

The chain carries TRBV19 and TRBJ2-2; a weak D match, TRBD1 (6 bases). Germline V gene data show CDR1 as LNHDA and CDR2 as SQIVND (reference sequence). The CDR3 is 14 amino acids. Trimming took 9 bases from V and 5 from J, leaving 16 bases between them. CDR3 bases: TGTGCCAGCTCAATTACAGGGAAGACCGGGGAGCTGTTTTTT. Encoded protein: CASSITGKTGELFF.

The chain carries TRBV6-5 and TRBJ1-4; D is uncertain. Germline lookup yields CDR1 MNHEY and CDR2 SVGAGI. V was pared by 8 bases and J by 2 bases, with 9 bases between. The CDR3 has 13 residues. The CDR3 nucleotides read TGTGCCAGCCCCGAGTGGACTAATGAAAAACTGTTTTTT. The encoded protein is CASPEWTNEKLFF.

Only a few counts were recorded for this clone. The chain combines TRBV30 with TRBJ1-1; 8 nucleotides line up with TRBD1. The CDR3 sequence is 13 residues long. CDR1 is GTSNPN and CDR2 is SVGIG in the germline V gene (reference sequence). The J segment lost 0 bases and the V segment lost 3 bases, leaving 0 bases of the junction unmatched. The CDR3 region has the DNA TGTGCCTGGAGACAGGGGGTGAACACTGAAGCTTTCTTT. It specifies CAWRQGVNTEAFF.

The chain recombines TRBV4-1 with TRBJ1-1, with 9 bases identical to TRBD1. The CDR3 runs 15 residues. After removal of 3 bases from V and 1 base from J, the junction contained 3 bases not matched to a gene. The germline CDR1 and CDR2 sequences are MGHRA and YSYEKL. CDR3 amino acids: CASSHGQGKNTEAFF. CDR3 DNA: TGCGCCAGCAGCCACGGACAGGGGAAGAACACTGAAGCTTTCTTT.

CDR3 nucleotides: TGTGCCAGCAGACTAAGGGGCTACAATGAGCAGTTCTTC. It specifies CASRLRGYNEQFF. The chain employs TRBV12-3 or TRBV12-4 and TRBJ2-1; weak D call: TRBD1 (5 bases). The CDR3 loop spans 13 amino acids. Trimming pared 6 bases from V and 3 bases from J, leaving 9 bases between.

The chain is built from TRBV11-2 and TRBJ1-5; tentative D call: TRBD1 (5 bases). The CDR3 runs to 15 residues. CDR1 and CDR2 from the germline V gene are SGHAT and FQNNGV. Trimming shortened V by 0 bases and J by 7 bases, and 13 bases separated the two germline ends. The CDR3, as DNA: TGTGCCAGCAGCTTAGACTGGGGCGGCTTACAGCCCCAGCATTTT. Amino acids: CASSLDWGGLQPQHF.

This chain's CDR3 is CASSFHRGRGTEAFF. The CDR3 DNA follows: TGTGCCAGCAGCTTCCACAGGGGGAGGGGCACTGAAGCTTTCTTT. This chain joins TRBV5-8 and TRBJ1-1; 8 nucleotides align to TRBD1. Germline V gene data show CDR1 as SGHTS and CDR2 as YDEGEE. This CDR3 contains 15 residues. With 2 bases clipped from V and 4 bases from J, the junction kept 7 bases outside the gene matches.

This chain uses TRBV6-4 with TRBJ1-2; 7 bases fit TRBD1. The V gene end was trimmed by 6 bases and the J gene end by 10 bases; junction bases not matched to a gene: 17. Per germline, CDR1 MRHNA and CDR2 SNTAGT. This CDR3 spans 15 amino acids. The CDR3 DNA sequence: TGTGCCAGCAGCGAGAAACGACAGGGTCCCAGATTCTACACCTTC. Protein: CASSEKRQGPRFYTF.

This clone was seen only a few times. The rearrangement joins TRBV6-5 to TRBJ1-5; 7 bases are shared with TRBD1. CDR1 and CDR2 (germline): MNHEY, SVGAGI. V was clipped by 6 bases and J by 7 bases; unmatched bases: 9. The CDR3 is made up of 14 amino acids. CDR3 sequence: CASRTGPREQPQHF. As DNA, the CDR3 is TGTGCCAGCAGGACAGGGCCCAGAGAGCAGCCCCAGCATTTT.

V is TRBV5-1 and J is TRBJ1-2; tentative D call: TRBD1 (6 bases). CDR3 size: 21 residues. V shed 4 bases and J shed 3 bases, with 34 bases lying between them. Germline values: CDR1 SGHRS, CDR2 YFSETQ. The CDR3 DNA reads TGCGCCAGCAGCATGGGGCACAGGGCCCGGCCCGCGGGCTTATTTGACTATGGCTACACCTTC. Translated, it gives CASSMGHRARPAGLFDYGYTF.

The chain combines TRBV9 with TRBJ2-7, with 9 bases identical to TRBD1. This CDR3 region has 16 residues. Germline V gene data show CDR1 as SGDLS and CDR2 as YYNGEE. Trimming took 0 bases from V and 5 from J; bases not matched to a gene: 9. The CDR3 protein is CASSVAPTGGKDEQYF. The CDR3 DNA follows: TGTGCCAGCAGCGTAGCTCCGACAGGGGGTAAAGACGAGCAGTACTTC.

Only one count was recorded for this clone. The chain recombines TRBV6-2 or TRBV6-3 with TRBJ2-7, with a possible D match to TRBD1 (6 bases). The germline V and J ends were trimmed by 6 bases and 3 bases, with 15 bases remaining between them. This CDR3 has 14 residues. Looked up from germline, CDR1 is MNHEY and CDR2 is SVGEGT. CDR3 residues: CASSTWTVGYEQYF. The DNA for the CDR3 is TGTGCCAGCAGCACATGGACAGTCGGCTACGAGCAGTACTTC.

The V and J genes are TRBV11-3 and TRBJ1-1; maybe TRBD1 (6 bases). This CDR3 is 15 amino acids long. Trimming took off 5 bases at V and 3 bases at J, with 16 bases between the two ends. The germline V gene has CDR1 SGHNT and CDR2 YENEEA. CDR3 amino acids: CASSRGGAGDTEAFF. The CDR3 DNA is TGTGCCAGCAGCCGCGGGGGGGCAGGAGACACTGAAGCTTTCTTT.

This clone has only one observation. The chain is built from TRBV6-5 and TRBJ2-7; 9 bases map to TRBD1. V was clipped by 2 bases and J by 5 bases; unmatched bases: 7. This CDR3 comprises 15 residues. In germline, CDR1 is MNHEY, CDR2 SVGAGI. The CDR3: CASSYDGQGSDEQYF. CDR3 sequence (DNA): TGTGCCAGCAGTTACGATGGACAGGGGAGTGACGAGCAGTACTTC.

J is TRBJ1-2 and V is TRBV30, with D unclear. V was pared by 4 bases and J by 2 bases, with 17 bases between. This CDR3 contains 15 residues. Looked up from germline, CDR1 is GTSNPN and CDR2 is SVGIG (reference sequence). CDR3 amino acids: CAWTGVGRTNYGYTF. The CDR3 DNA sequence: TGTGCCTGGACCGGGGTGGGCCGGACCAACTATGGCTACACCTTC.

The gene calls are TRBV4-1 and TRBJ1-6, with 11 bases lining up with TRBD1. CDR3 length equals 18 residues. V shed 4 bases and J 0 bases; nucleotides not matched to a gene: 5. The germline gives CDR1 MGHRA, CDR2 YSYEKL. The CDR3 DNA is TGCGCCAGCAGCCGGGGACAGGGGGGGAGCTCCTATAATTCACCCCTCCACTTT. It translates to CASSRGQGGSSYNSPLHF.

Written as DNA, the CDR3 is TGTGCCAGCAGTTTAGACCTCCAGCCTAGCACTGAAGCTTTCTTT. The encoded protein is CASSLDLQPSTEAFF. The chain employs TRBV27 and TRBJ1-1; D is undetermined. Per the germline V gene, CDR1 is MNHEY and CDR2 is SMNVEV (reference sequence). This CDR3 has 15 residues. Trimming left V 2 bases short and J 4 bases short, with 14 bases between.

V and J are TRBV24-1 and TRBJ2-1; 9 bases match TRBD1. Germline loops: CDR1 KGHDR, CDR2 SFDVKD. The J segment lost 2 bases and the V segment lost 2 bases, leaving 3 bases of the junction unmatched. The CDR3 runs 16 residues. The chain's CDR3 is CATSDSGTGTYNEQFF. The CDR3 nucleotides read TGTGCCACCAGTGATTCCGGGACAGGGACCTACAATGAGCAGTTCTTC.

The chain couples TRBV19 to TRBJ1-1; D unresolved. This CDR3 has 16 residues. The germline CDR1 and CDR2 sequences are LNHDA and SQIVND (reference sequence). Trimming stripped 3 bases from V and 2 bases from J, with 16 bases between. CDR3 region: CASSMANRGGNTEAFF. Written as DNA, the CDR3 is TGTGCCAGTAGTATGGCGAATCGTGGCGGAAACACTGAAGCTTTCTTT.

The rearrangement uses TRBV24-1 and TRBJ2-7; 9 nucleotides match TRBD1. CDR1 and CDR2 (germline): KGHDR, SFDVKD. The V and J ends lost 3 bases and 0 bases, in that order; junction bases with no gene match: 14. The CDR3 covers 19 residues. In nucleotides, the CDR3 is TGTGCCACCAGTGATAACCCGGGACAGGGAAACCGCCGCTCCTACGAGCAGTACTTC. Translating it yields CATSDNPGQGNRRSYEQYF.

CDR3 amino acids: CAWSGITSGSYEQYF. CDR3 nucleotide sequence: TGTGCCTGGAGTGGGATAACTAGCGGGTCCTACGAGCAGTACTTC. The chain combines TRBV30 with TRBJ2-7; 9 bases fit TRBD2. Germline CDR1 and CDR2: GTSNPN and SVGIG (reference sequence). The CDR3 is 15 residues long. The V segment lost 1 base and the J segment 1 base; nucleotides outside the gene matches: 5. Drawing the rest from reference TRBV30 and TRBJ2-7, the complete variable domain is SQTIHQWPATLVQPVGSPLSLECTVEGTSNPNLYWYRQAAGRGLQLLFYSVGIGQISSEVPQNLSASRPQDRQFILSSKKLLLSDSGFYLCAWSGITSGSYEQYFGPGTRLTVT.

This chain joins TRBV10-1 and TRBJ1-2; tentatively, D is TRBD1 (6 bases). Deletions cut 5 bases from V and 4 bases from J, with 11 bases between. The CDR3 runs to 13 residues. CDR1 WNHNN and CDR2 SYGVQD come from the germline V gene (reference sequence). The CDR3 spells CASSITGTYGYTF. The CDR3 DNA sequence: TGCGCCAGCAGTATAACAGGGACCTATGGCTACACCTTC.

The chain recombines TRBV19 with TRBJ1-4, with TRBD1 identical over 9 bases. The CDR3 covers 14 residues. The V gene end was trimmed by 6 bases and the J gene end by 7 bases; junction bases not matched to a gene: 6. Germline CDR1 and CDR2: LNHDA and SQIVND (reference sequence). This CDR3 is CASRPGTGREKLFF. The CDR3 coding sequence is TGTGCCAGTAGGCCCGGGACAGGGCGTGAAAAACTGTTTTTT.

The genes are TRBV6-5 and TRBJ1-5; tentative D call: TRBD1 (5 bases). Germline CDR1 is MNHEY and CDR2 is SVGAGI. CDR3 length equals 15 residues. The V end was cut by 6 bases, the J end by 2 bases, with 14 bases between. The CDR3 reads CASRQGGVGNQPQHF. In DNA form, the CDR3 reads TGTGCCAGCAGGCAGGGAGGGGTTGGCAATCAGCCCCAGCATTTT.

The chain combines TRBV3-1 (or the pseudogene TRBV3-2) with TRBJ2-5; tentative D call: TRBD1 (6 bases). Germline-derived CDR1 and CDR2 are LGHDT and YNNKEL (reference sequence). The CDR3 sequence is 14 residues long. V lost 4 bases, J lost 4 bases, and 13 bases lay in between. The CDR3 DNA sequence: TGTGCCAGCAGCCTCCCGAACAGGGCAGAGACCCAGTACTTC. Protein: CASSLPNRAETQYF.

The chain recombines TRBV29-1 with TRBJ2-3, with D unclear. The CDR3 length is 12 residues. The V gene lost 4 bases and the J gene lost 8 bases, with 13 bases spanning the gap. In germline, CDR1 is SQVTM, CDR2 ANQGSEA. The CDR3 reads CSVGRSATTQYF. DNA of the CDR3: TGCAGCGTTGGGCGAAGCGCGACTACGCAGTATTTT.